This T cell receptor beta chain was identified in a study of blood T cell repertoires in COVID-19. Background on the study: The origin of the acute and convalescent COVID-19 samples was the United States, Italy and Spain. PBMCs, B-cell-depleted T cells, or T cells were the source of the cDNA or gDNA that made up the material.

In the source study's methods: By means of reference gene primer amplification, nucleated cell counts were estimated. Only in-frame clones appear in the TCRdb table, and some are missing; sequencing was by immunoSEQ multiplex PCR. V and J calls and clone size are copied from that table; D and trimming were computed from the DNA. The table has almost 500,000 clones, about 88% seen once. This CDR3 has 14 amino acids. Germline V gives CDR1 SNHLY, CDR2 FYNNEI. Trimming stripped 6 bases from V and 3 bases from J, with 11 bases between. Assignments of participants to cohorts depended upon their own reported clinical history.

This chain joins TRBV2 and TRBJ1-4; a weak D match, TRBD1 (6 bases). Sequencing was performed on PBMCs or T cells enriched from blood (not recorded which). The TCR originated in a woman aged 55 to 70 who had recovered from COVID-19. The CDR3 sequence: CASRPGTSNEKLFF. In DNA form, the CDR3 reads TGTGCCAGCAGACCCGGGACATCTAATGAAAAACTGTTTTTT. The complete variable domain, with remaining parts taken from reference TRBV2 and TRBJ1-4, reads EPEVTQTPSHQVTQMGQEVILRCVPISNHLYFYWYRQILGQKVEFLVSFYNNEISEKSEIFDDQFSVERPDGSNFTLKIRSTKLEDSAMYFCASRPGTSNEKLFFGSGTQLSVL.